This TCR beta chain was sequenced for a study of response to subunit inactivated influenza vaccine. Findings of the study overall: A suggestion made by the authors is that each seasonal influenza vaccination recruits few new T cells.

As concerns this clonotype: What it binds is unknown.

One entry per CDR3 protein, called by TCRdb with MiXCR from the RT-PCR reads. Of 490,000 or so distinct CDR3 sequences listed, about 7.6% are singletons. CDR3 size: 15 residues. Trimming cost V 6 bases and J 4 bases; bases outside gene matches: 11. CDR1 and CDR2 (germline): DFQATT, SNEGSKA (reference sequence). Sequences were derived from PBMCs from blood, sampled around 25 months after vaccination. The V gene is TRBV20-1, the J gene TRBJ1-5, with 8 bases matching TRBD1. The clonotype was recovered from a man aged 45 to 70 who received an inactivated influenza vaccine. This CDR3 is CSARPGTGNNQPQHF. The CDR3 DNA is TGCAGTGCCCGTCCCGGGACAGGCAATAATCAGCCCCAGCATTTT.